The 20 T cell receptor beta chains reported below all come from one sample, sequenced in a study of cytomegalovirus exposure and HLA in healthy donors. 13 Jbeta primers and 60 Vbeta primers were used for the PCR. TCRdb's copy holds only in-frame clones and misses some; the assay was immunoSEQ multiplex PCR. The data hold about 84,000 clones, with around three fifths observed a single time. The sequencing input was PBMCs. All receptors come from a woman aged 40 to 50 in good health and CMV-seropositive.

CDR3 bases: TGTGCCAGCAGCTTACAGGGGTCGGGAGGCACCTACGAGCAGTACTTC. It translates to CASSLQGSGGTYEQYF. The V gene is TRBV7-6, the J gene TRBJ2-7; D is perhaps TRBD2 (7 bases). CDR1 is SGHVS and CDR2 is FNYEAQ in the germline V gene. The CDR3 loop spans 16 amino acids. V lost 2 bases, J lost 2 bases, and 16 bases lay in between.

The chain joins TRBV5-1 to TRBJ2-5; the match to TRBD1 covers 7 bases. The CDR3 totals 15 residues. Trimming took 5 bases from V and 3 from J; bases not matched to a gene: 10. Per germline, CDR1 SGHRS and CDR2 YFSETQ. The CDR3 loop is CASSQLPGTEETQYF. In DNA, the CDR3 is TGCGCCAGCAGTCAACTACCCGGGACAGAAGAGACCCAGTACTTC.

The genes are TRBV5-1 and TRBJ1-2; 8 bases fit TRBD1. The CDR3 has 14 residues. The junction had 4 bases not matched to a gene; V was cut back by 5 bases and J by 1 base. Germline assignment: CDR1 SGHRS and CDR2 YFSETQ. The DNA for the CDR3 is TGCGCCAGCAGAGAACAGGGGGGTAACTATGGCTACACCTTC. Translating it yields CASREQGGNYGYTF.

J is TRBJ1-1 and V is TRBV13; D is ambiguous. Per the germline V gene, CDR1 is PRHDT and CDR2 is FYEKMQ (reference sequence). The CDR3 contains 11 residues. The V end was cut by 6 bases, the J end by 8 bases, with 10 bases between. The DNA of the CDR3 is TGTGCCAGCAGTCACAACCCCGAAGCTTTCTTT. Protein product: CASSHNPEAFF.

This clone was found once. This chain uses TRBV2 with TRBJ2-5; 8 bases are shared with TRBD1. Germline CDR1 reads SNHLY; CDR2 reads FYNNEI. CDR3 length: 15 residues. V shed 6 bases and J 4 bases; nucleotides not matched to a gene: 10. The CDR3 bases are TGTGCCAGCAGCAGCTGGACAGGGATCCGAGAGACCCAGTACTTC. Amino acids: CASSSWTGIRETQYF.

The chain combines TRBV19 with TRBJ1-2, with TRBD1 identical over 9 bases. The CDR3 spans 15 residues. In germline, CDR1 is LNHDA, CDR2 SQIVND (reference sequence). V was clipped by 5 bases and J by 4 bases; unmatched bases: 8. CDR3 DNA: TGTGCCAGTAGTCCAATGACAGGGGGTTTCTATGGCTACACCTTC. Translation gives CASSPMTGGFYGYTF.

The chain has TRBV7-2 and TRBJ2-3, with D unresolved. This CDR3 has 15 residues. From germline, CDR1 is SGHTA and CDR2 FQGNSA. V shed 5 bases and J shed 6 bases, with 18 bases lying between them. The CDR3 bases are TGTGCCAGCAGCCCACCCCGAGCTTTATCTGATACGCAGTATTTT. Protein product: CASSPPRALSDTQYF.

This chain joins TRBV5-1 and TRBJ1-2, with 9 positions matching TRBD1. This CDR3 is 13 amino acids long. The germline V gene encodes CDR1 SGHRS and CDR2 YFSETQ. With V trimmed by 4 bases and J by 7 bases, 5 bases remained unmatched. The CDR3 protein is CASSATGGGGYTF. The CDR3 region has the DNA TGCGCCAGCAGCGCAACAGGGGGCGGTGGCTACACCTTC.

The V gene is TRBV4-1, the J gene TRBJ2-1, with 8 bases fitting TRBD2. The CDR3 has 15 residues. From germline, CDR1 is MGHRA and CDR2 YSYEKL. The V segment lost 4 bases and the J segment 7 bases; nucleotides outside the gene matches: 9. In DNA, the CDR3 is TGCGCCAGCAGCCCGGGGGGGGTATGGGGGAATGAGCAGTTCTTC. Amino acids: CASSPGGVWGNEQFF.

This rearrangement joins TRBV10-3 to TRBJ2-7; 9 nucleotides align to TRBD2. CDR1 is ENHRY and CDR2 is SYGVKD in the germline V gene. V was clipped by 10 bases and J by 4 bases; unmatched bases: 11. The CDR3 has 14 residues. The CDR3 region is CATAGLAGFYEQYF. In DNA form, the CDR3 reads TGTGCCACCGCCGGTCTAGCGGGATTTTACGAGCAGTACTTC.

The DNA for the CDR3 is TGTGCCAGCACCCTCACAGGGGGCAATGAAGCTTTCTTT. Protein: CASTLTGGNEAFF. The rearrangement uses TRBV5-5 and TRBJ1-1, with TRBD1 matching 9 bases. CDR3 size: 13 residues. After removal of 6 bases from V and 7 bases from J, the junction contained 7 bases not matched to a gene. CDR1 is SGHKS, CDR2 YYEKEE, per germline (reference sequence).

V is TRBV7-2 and J is TRBJ1-3; D unclear. The germline V and J ends were trimmed by 6 bases and 0 bases, with 12 bases remaining between them. This CDR3 has 15 amino acids. Germline lookup yields CDR1 SGHTA and CDR2 FQGNSA. In DNA form, the CDR3 reads TGTGCCAGCAGAAGGAGCGTTGGCTCTGGAAACACCATATATTTT. Translating it yields CASRRSVGSGNTIYF.

CDR3 in DNA: TGTGCCAGCAGTTTATTGGGGCTAGCGGAAAAGGACAAGGGGGAGACCCAGTACTTC. Its translation is CASSLLGLAEKDKGETQYF. This chain links TRBV27 with TRBJ2-5, with 7 bases that match TRBD2. The V and J ends lost 1 base and 5 bases, in that order; junction bases with no gene match: 19. Germline V lookup: CDR1 MNHEY, CDR2 SMNVEV (reference sequence). The CDR3 sequence is 19 residues long.

The chain is built from TRBV7-2 and TRBJ2-7, with 10 bases lining up with TRBD2. Unmatched junction bases numbered 4, after V lost 6 bases and J lost 2 bases. Germline V gene sequence: CDR1 SGHTA, CDR2 FQGNSA. CDR3 size: 14 residues. The CDR3 protein is CASSGSGGPYEQYF. The CDR3 DNA sequence: TGTGCCAGCAGTGGTAGCGGGGGGCCCTACGAGCAGTACTTC.

The V gene is TRBV29-1, the J gene TRBJ1-1; D not resolved. V shed 2 bases and J shed 6 bases, with 10 bases lying between them. The CDR3 consists of 12 residues. Germline lookup yields CDR1 SQVTM and CDR2 ANQGSEA. CDR3 in amino acids: CSVENPGPEAFF. In DNA form, the CDR3 reads TGCAGCGTTGAAAACCCAGGTCCTGAAGCTTTCTTT.

The chain links TRBV19 to TRBJ2-2; 11 bases map to TRBD1. The V gene's germline CDR1 is LNHDA and CDR2 SQIVND (reference sequence). V gave up 6 bases and J gave up 4 bases; unmatched junction bases: 7. The CDR3 length is 16 residues. The CDR3 reads CASSSRDRGATGELFF. CDR3 nucleotide sequence: TGTGCCAGTAGCTCCCGGGACAGGGGGGCCACCGGGGAGCTGTTTTTT. Full variable domain (outside the CDR3, taken from reference TRBV19 and TRBJ2-2): DGGITQSPKYLFRKEGQNVTLSCEQNLNHDAMYWYRQDPGQGLRLIYYSQIVNDFQKGDIAEGYSVSREKKESFPLTVTSAQKNPTAFYLCASSSRDRGATGELFFGEGSRLTVL.

The chain employs TRBV28 and TRBJ2-7; 8 bases line up with TRBD1. V was pared by 5 bases and J by 12 bases, with 6 bases of the junction left unmatched. The CDR3 is made up of 11 amino acids. CDR1 MDHEN and CDR2 SYDVKM come from the germline V gene. Here the CDR3 reads CASSLDRVWYF. The CDR3 DNA sequence: TGTGCCAGCAGTCTGGACAGGGTTTGGTACTTC.

The V and J genes are TRBV28 and TRBJ2-7; the match to TRBD1 covers 12 bases. CDR1 is MDHEN, CDR2 SYDVKM, per germline. The CDR3 runs to 14 residues. The ends lost 6 bases at V and 6 bases at J; junction bases unmatched: 6. The CDR3 is CASRERDRGREQYF. The CDR3 DNA reads TGTGCCAGCAGGGAGCGGGACAGGGGGCGCGAGCAGTACTTC.

V is TRBV4-1 and J is TRBJ1-4; 8 positions match TRBD1. Germline values: CDR1 MGHRA, CDR2 YSYEKL. The CDR3 is 15 amino acids. J lost 4 bases, V lost 1 base, and 2 bases had no gene match. The CDR3 DNA follows: TGCGCCAGCAGCCAAGTGGGGACAGGTAATGAAAAACTGTTTTTT. As protein: CASSQVGTGNEKLFF.

The V and J genes are TRBV28 and TRBJ1-3; D is perhaps TRBD1 (6 bases). V was cut by 5 bases and J by 2 bases, with 16 bases left in between. CDR3 length: 16 amino acids. From germline, CDR1 is MDHEN and CDR2 SYDVKM. CDR3 sequence (DNA): TGTGCCAGCAGTCCCGGAACAGGGAATACTGGAAACACCATATATTTT. Translating it yields CASSPGTGNTGNTIYF.